This T cell receptor (beta chain) was identified during a study of immune evolution from preneoplasia to lung adenocarcinoma. The data were produced by immunoSEQ multiplex PCR, yet TCRdb's version contains in-frame clones alone and is incomplete. In the table there are tens of thousands of clones, roughly 71% of which are singletons. CDR3 length: 15 amino acids. The germline CDR1 and CDR2 sequences are SGHRS and YFSETQ. The V end lost 4 bases, the J end lost 0 bases, and 12 bases lay between the germline ends. The sequencing input was FFPE invasive lung adenocarcinoma tissue. The rearrangement links TRBV5-1 to TRBJ2-3; D tentatively fits TRBD1 or TRBD2 (5 bases each). This clonotype was sampled from a person between 55 and 70 years old with lung adenocarcinoma. The CDR3 region is CASSMGRPSTDTQYF. Written as DNA, the CDR3 is TGCGCCAGCAGCATGGGACGACCTAGCACAGATACGCAGTATTTT.